The clone carrying this TCR beta chain was recorded many times. According to the study, TCR beta libraries were built with iRepertoire HTBI primers and CDR3-region Arm-PCR. Per the study methods: Identification of gene segments yielded more than 55 TRBV and about 14 TRBJ across samples. TCRdb independently ran MiXCR on the multiplex PCR reads; one entry per CDR3 protein. The V and J calls were determined by TCRdb, not by the authors. The sample records around 340,000 distinct CDR3 sequences, around 19% being singletons. The data derive from a study of regulatory T cells in long-lasting Graves disease. In the study overall: Persistent cases took antithyroid drugs over 5 years and stayed TSH receptor antibody positive.

Time point in this sample: persistent/refractory GD, antithyroid drugs over 5 years with positive TRAb. TCR sequences were obtained from RNA taken from PBMCs. This CDR3 spans 15 amino acids. Germline V CDR1 and CDR2: LNHDA, SQIVND (reference sequence). After removal of 5 bases from V and 3 bases from J, the junction contained 6 bases not matched to a gene. This chain links TRBV19 with TRBJ1-5; 8 bases match TRBD1. The sequence derives from a female donor with Graves disease. The sequences come from peripheral blood mononuclear cells (PBMCs), collected when the disease was refractory, from a patient treated with antithyroid drugs. CDR3 amino acids: CASSSHRGDNQPQHF. In nucleotides, the CDR3 is TGTGCCAGTAGTTCTCACAGGGGGGACAATCAGCCCCAGCATTTT.